A selection of T cell receptor beta chains follows, all from one sample in a study of PD-1 blockade in classical Hodgkin lymphoma. Data came from immunoSEQ multiplex PCR; TCRdb stores just in-frame clones and leaves some out. The sample consists of tens of thousands of clones, about 91% of them appearing once. The sequences come from peripheral blood mononuclear cells (PBMCs), collected before the second cycle of nivolumab. Every receptor here comes from a human donor with classical Hodgkin lymphoma. Both conserved end residues are part of each CDR3. A D gene is named only where the DNA matches it firmly. Clone size is given for some rows only: seen once, a few or many times, or a class if the clone is expanded.

V gene	J gene	clone size	D gene	CDR3 protein	CDR3 DNA
TRBV28	TRBJ1-5	.	.	CASKVRAGAPSNQPQHF	TGTGCCAGCAAAGTTCGTGCGGGGGCGCCGAGCAATCAGCCCCAGCATTTT
TRBV19	TRBJ2-2	.	.	CASYRGASTAGELFF	TGTGCCAGTTATAGGGGGGCATCTACAGCCGGGGAGCTGTTTTTT
TRBV7-9	TRBJ2-1	few	.	CASSYDPIDEQFF	TGTGCCAGCAGTTACGACCCGATCGATGAGCAGTTCTTC
TRBV19	TRBJ2-1	.	.	CASSISYNEQFF	TGTGCCAGTAGTATCTCCTACAATGAGCAGTTCTTC
TRBV19	TRBJ2-3	.	TRBD1	CASSMSGGRQGARSDTQYF	TGTGCCAGTAGTATGTCAGGAGGGAGGCAGGGGGCGCGGTCAGATACGCAGTATTTT
TRBV11-3	TRBJ2-7	once	TRBD2	CASRPGLAGGVLRSGEQYF	TGTGCCAGCAGACCCGGACTAGCGGGAGGAGTTCTTCGGTCGGGGGAGCAGTACTTC
TRBV12-5	TRBJ2-5	.	TRBD1	CASGLARATGARVSQYF	TGTGCTAGTGGTTTGGCTCGGGCGACAGGGGCACGGGTGTCCCAGTACTTC
TRBV9	TRBJ1-3	few	TRBD1	CASSQGQGTGNTIYF	TGTGCCAGCAGCCAGGGACAGGGAACAGGAAACACCATATATTTT
TRBV9	TRBJ2-7	few	TRBD1	CASSRDRGLSSSYEQYF	TGTGCCAGTTCTCGGGACAGGGGCCTCTCCAGCTCCTACGAGCAGTACTTC
TRBV19	TRBJ2-7	.	TRBD2	CASTLGLAGDDEQYF	TGTGCCAGTACCCTCGGACTAGCGGGAGACGACGAGCAGTACTTC
TRBV7-8	TRBJ2-1	.	TRBD2	CASSASRAGVYYNEQFF	TGTGCCAGCAGCGCCAGCCGGGCGGGAGTGTACTACAATGAGCAGTTCTTC
TRBV7-9	TRBJ2-1	.	TRBD2	CASSLESGRDSYNEQFF	TGTGCCAGCAGCTTAGAAAGCGGGAGGGACTCCTACAATGAGCAGTTCTTC
TRBV6-4	TRBJ2-1	.	.	CASSDSGAREQFF	TGTGCCAGCAGTGACTCGGGGGCCCGGGAGCAGTTCTTC
TRBV5-6	TRBJ2-7	few	.	CASSLEGDYEQYF	TGTGCCAGCAGCTTGGAAGGTGACTACGAGCAGTACTTC